A single sample is the source of the 31 T cell receptor beta chains below, sequenced in a study of shared clonotypes between healthy human individuals. Produced via immunoSEQ multiplex PCR; TCRdb's table is partial and in-frame only. The data hold some 2,100,000 clones, with approximately 94% observed a single time. The specimen was naive CD4+ T cells sorted from blood. Stated subset: CD45RA+ positively selected. The source is a man younger than 35 in good health.

Regarding this clone: This specimen includes other DNA sequences encoding the same CDR3. The rearrangement joins TRBV10-1 to TRBJ1-5, with D uncertain. V was shortened by 0 bases and J by 7 bases, with 7 bases between the two germline ends. The germline V gene encodes CDR1 WNHNN and CDR2 SYGVQD (reference sequence). This CDR3 is 13 amino acids long. The CDR3 DNA reads as TGCGCCAGCAGTGAGTCACCCGGCCAGCCCCAGCATTTT. Encoded protein: CASSESPGQPQHF.

The V call is TRBV4-2, the J call TRBJ2-3; TRBD2 matches 9 bases. CDR1 is LGHNA, CDR2 YNFKEQ, per germline. V gave up 4 bases and J gave up 3 bases; unmatched junction bases: 8. This CDR3 has 16 residues. The CDR3 region has the DNA TGTGCCAGCAGCCGAGTGGCGGGGGGGGATACAGATACGCAGTATTTT. This sequence encodes CASSRVAGGDTDTQYF.

DNA for the CDR3: TGCGCCAGCAGCCAAACAGGGGGCAATGGGAATGAGCAGTTCTTC. This encodes CASSQTGGNGNEQFF. The chain combines TRBV5-1 with TRBJ2-1, with TRBD1 identical over 9 bases. CDR3 length equals 15 residues. Per the germline V gene, CDR1 is SGHRS and CDR2 is YFSETQ. After removal of 4 bases from V and 7 bases from J, the junction contained 9 bases not matched to a gene.

Turning to this clone: The sample contains more than one DNA sequence encoding this CDR3. This chain joins TRBV7-2 and TRBJ1-3, with D maybe TRBD1 (5 bases). Trimming cost V 1 base and J 3 bases, with 10 bases left between them. CDR3 length: 15 amino acids. CDR1 and CDR2 from the germline V gene are SGHTA and FQGNSA. CDR3 amino acids: CASSLGSGGGNTIYF. Here the CDR3 DNA reads TGTGCCAGCAGCTTAGGTTCGGGGGGTGGAAACACCATATATTTT.

This chain connects TRBV13 to TRBJ2-3; 12 bases map to TRBD2. There are 15 residues in the CDR3. In germline, CDR1 is PRHDT, CDR2 FYEKMQ (reference sequence). The junction had 4 bases not matched to a gene; V was cut back by 5 bases and J by 4 bases. The CDR3 region is CASSRLAGDPDTQYF. CDR3 coding DNA: TGTGCCAGCAGCCGACTAGCGGGAGATCCAGATACGCAGTATTTT.

Only one count was recorded for this clone. This chain connects TRBV7-9 to TRBJ1-1, with D perhaps TRBD1 (5 bases). There are 16 residues in the CDR3. V was pared by 2 bases and J by 1 base, with 14 bases between. CDR1 is SEHNR, CDR2 FQNEAQ, per germline (reference sequence). CDR3 nucleotides: TGTGCCAGCAGCTTACAGATAATGGGGGAGAACACTGAAGCTTTCTTT. This translates into CASSLQIMGENTEAFF.

This rearrangement joins TRBV27 to TRBJ2-2; the D gene could be TRBD1 or TRBD2 (5 bases each). The CDR3 is made up of 14 amino acids. Germline assignment: CDR1 MNHEY and CDR2 SMNVEV (reference sequence). Deletions cut 6 bases from V and 7 bases from J, with 15 bases between. Here the CDR3 DNA reads TGTGCCAGCAGGCAAGAGTGGGGGTTCGGGGAGCTGTTTTTT. Encoded protein: CASRQEWGFGELFF.

This rearrangement joins TRBV5-1 to TRBJ2-3; no firm D call. V was shortened by 2 bases and J by 5 bases, with 15 bases between the two germline ends. The germline V gene has CDR1 SGHRS and CDR2 YFSETQ. The CDR3 is 15 amino acids. The CDR3 here is CASSFGRFLEDTQYF. CDR3 in DNA: TGCGCCAGCAGCTTTGGTAGATTCTTGGAAGATACGCAGTATTTT.

The chain links TRBV7-2 to TRBJ2-1, with D maybe TRBD2 (6 bases). Trimming cost V 1 base and J 9 bases, with 16 bases left between them. From germline, CDR1 is SGHTA and CDR2 FQGNSA. CDR3 size: 15 residues. CDR3 bases: TGTGCCAGCAGCTTAGTTCCAGGACCCGGGGGTGAGCAGTTCTTC. It translates to CASSLVPGPGGEQFF.

The chain carries TRBV12-5 and TRBJ2-6; D remains unclear. The germline V gene has CDR1 LGHNT and CDR2 FRNRAP. The CDR3 length is 15 residues. V lost 3 bases and J 4 bases, leaving 10 bases between the germline ends. The CDR3 protein is CASGLGITGANVLTF. The CDR3, as DNA: TGTGCTAGTGGTTTAGGAATTACCGGGGCCAACGTCCTGACTTTC.

The chain couples TRBV9 to TRBJ2-2, with D possibly being TRBD2 (5 bases). Trimming pared 5 bases from V and 7 bases from J, leaving 15 bases between. This CDR3 is built from 14 residues. CDR1 is SGDLS and CDR2 is YYNGEE in the germline V gene. The CDR3 coding sequence is TGTGCCAGCAGGAGCGGTTCGGAAGGCGGGGAGCTGTTTTTT. The encoded protein is CASRSGSEGGELFF.

This chain connects TRBV18 to TRBJ2-3; D not certain. The CDR3 extends over 14 amino acids. Germline assignment: CDR1 KGHSH and CDR2 LQKENI. V dropped 3 bases and J dropped 3 bases, with 10 bases sitting between them. The CDR3 is CASSPVDTTDTQYF. As DNA, the CDR3 is TGTGCCAGCTCACCGGTCGACACTACAGATACGCAGTATTTT.

This chain connects TRBV5-4 to TRBJ2-5; the match to TRBD1 covers 7 bases. CDR1 SGHNT and CDR2 YYREEE come from the germline V gene (reference sequence). Trimming removed 4 bases from V and 1 base from J; junction bases left unmatched: 7. The length of the CDR3 is 15 residues. This CDR3 is CASSPEGDSQETQYF. In nucleotides, the CDR3 is TGTGCCAGCAGCCCGGAAGGGGACAGCCAAGAGACCCAGTACTTC.

In DNA form, the CDR3 reads TGTGCCAGCAGCCAAGCGGGGGGGCCCTATGGCTACACCTTC. This codes for CASSQAGGPYGYTF. The J gene is TRBJ1-2, the V gene TRBV14; D is possibly TRBD1 (6 bases). V lost 1 base, J lost 4 bases, and 10 bases lay in between. Per germline, CDR1 SGHDN and CDR2 FVKESK. CDR3 length equals 14 residues.

The chain links TRBV7-2 to TRBJ2-2, with D perhaps matching TRBD1 (5 bases). Trimming pared 1 base from V and 4 bases from J, leaving 13 bases between. The germline V gene has CDR1 SGHTA and CDR2 FQGNSA. This CDR3 comprises 16 residues. The CDR3 DNA is TGTGCCAGCAGCTTAGATTTAGGGGCATTCACCGGGGAGCTGTTTTTT. This codes for CASSLDLGAFTGELFF. Looking up the rest from reference TRBV7-2 and TRBJ2-2 gives the full variable domain: GAGVSQSPSNKVTEKGKDVELRCDPISGHTALYWYRQSLGQGLEFLIYFQGNSAPDKSGLPSDRFSAERTGGSVSTLTIQRTQQEDSAVYLCASSLDLGAFTGELFFGEGSRLTVL.

The rearrangement links TRBV29-1 to TRBJ1-2; TRBD1 matches at 9 bases. The CDR3 loop spans 15 amino acids. CDR1 and CDR2 from the germline V gene are SQVTM and ANQGSEA. V trimming: 6 bases; J trimming: 1 base; junction bases outside the gene matches: 9. CDR3 sequence reads: CSVDRDRVFNYGYTF. The CDR3 DNA reads as TGCAGCGTAGACCGGGACAGGGTGTTTAACTATGGCTACACCTTC.

The chain has TRBV6-1 and TRBJ2-3; tentatively, D is TRBD1 (6 bases). The CDR3 consists of 15 residues. Germline loops: CDR1 MNHNS, CDR2 SASEGT. The V gene lost 1 base and the J gene lost 5 bases, with 13 bases spanning the gap. CDR3 DNA: TGTGCCAGCAGTGAAGATACAGGGACGCTAGATACGCAGTATTTT. This codes for CASSEDTGTLDTQYF.

The V gene is TRBV25-1, the J gene TRBJ2-3, with D possibly being TRBD2 (6 bases). With 1 base removed from V and 1 base from J, the gap between germline ends came to 9 bases. The CDR3 covers 15 residues. From germline, CDR1 is MGHDK and CDR2 SYGVNS. This CDR3 is CASSEWGGGTDTQYF. For the CDR3, the DNA is TGTGCCAGCAGTGAATGGGGCGGGGGCACAGATACGCAGTATTTT.

This chain connects TRBV5-1 to TRBJ2-2; the D is unclear. Germline CDR1 is SGHRS and CDR2 is YFSETQ. The ends were cut back, 4 bases at V and 2 bases at J, with 18 bases in the middle. CDR3 length: 17 residues. CDR3 sequence: CASSPLPVGSNTGELFF. DNA of the CDR3: TGCGCCAGCAGCCCGCTTCCCGTGGGTTCAAACACCGGGGAGCTGTTTTTT. Using reference TRBV5-1 and TRBJ2-2 for the parts outside the CDR3, the full variable domain is KAGVTQTPRYLIKTRGQQVTLSCSPISGHRSVSWYQQTPGQGLQFLFEYFSETQRNKGNFPGRFSGRQFSNSRSEMNVSTLELGDSALYLCASSPLPVGSNTGELFFGEGSRLTVL.

This clone appeared once. V usage is TRBV30 and J usage is TRBJ2-7; TRBD1 is a possible D gene (5 bases). Trimming took off 5 bases at V and 0 bases at J, with 11 bases between the two ends. The CDR3 is 13 amino acids. Germline values: CDR1 GTSNPN, CDR2 SVGIG (reference sequence). CDR3: CAWDKTDSYEQYF. As DNA, the CDR3 is TGTGCCTGGGATAAGACAGACTCCTACGAGCAGTACTTC.

The V and J genes are TRBV19 and TRBJ2-7; a weak D match, TRBD1 (6 bases). This CDR3 comprises 14 residues. Germline assignment: CDR1 LNHDA and CDR2 SQIVND (reference sequence). Trimming took off 5 bases at V and 3 bases at J, with 14 bases between the two ends. CDR3 in amino acids: CASSGRGTDYEQYF. The CDR3 DNA reads as TGTGCCAGTAGTGGAAGGGGGACCGACTACGAGCAGTACTTC.

This clone was found once. The chain links TRBV29-1 to TRBJ2-7, with 7 positions matching TRBD1. This CDR3 is 14 amino acids long. In germline, CDR1 is SQVTM, CDR2 ANQGSEA. V trimming: 4 bases; J trimming: 4 bases; junction bases outside the gene matches: 10. The CDR3 coding sequence is TGCAGCGTTGCCGAGGGGGCTCGATGGTACGAGCAGTACTTC. Its translation: CSVAEGARWYEQYF.

The chain uses TRBV7-2 and TRBJ2-5; D is uncertain. The CDR3 covers 15 residues. Trimming left V 5 bases short and J 4 bases short, with 17 bases between. CDR1 is SGHTA, CDR2 FQGNSA, per germline. As DNA, the CDR3 is TGTGCCAGCAGCAGCCTCCCCGCGTCAGGAGAGACCCAGTACTTC. Translating gives CASSSLPASGETQYF.

J is TRBJ2-7 and V is TRBV13; 13 positions agree with TRBD2. This CDR3 contains 20 residues. CDR1 is PRHDT, CDR2 FYEKMQ, per germline (reference sequence). Losses at the gene ends were 3 bases for V and 3 bases for J; bases not matched to a gene: 17. The DNA of the CDR3 is TGTGCCAGCAGCTTCGTTATATTCCCGCCGGGACTAGCGGGGAACTACGAGCAGTACTTC. Its protein is CASSFVIFPPGLAGNYEQYF.

V gene TRBV7-9 combines with J gene TRBJ1-4; perhaps TRBD1 as D (6 bases). Trimming pared 1 base from V and 11 bases from J, leaving 17 bases between. The length of the CDR3 is 15 residues. From germline, CDR1 is SEHNR and CDR2 FQNEAQ (reference sequence). CDR3: CASSLDGTPAEKLFF. The CDR3 DNA reads as TGTGCCAGCAGCTTAGACGGGACACCGGCGGAGAAACTGTTTTTT.

The chain links TRBV6-1 to TRBJ2-2, with 9 nucleotides matching TRBD2. The J segment lost 2 bases and the V segment lost 4 bases, leaving 2 bases of the junction unmatched. The CDR3 covers 15 residues. Germline CDR1 MNHNS, CDR2 SASEGT. The CDR3 bases are TGTGCCAGCAGTGCGACTAGCGGCAACACCGGGGAGCTGTTTTTT. Protein product: CASSATSGNTGELFF.

Regarding this clone: Other DNA sequences from this sample encode an identical CDR3 as well. V gene TRBV10-3 combines with J gene TRBJ1-4; 7 nucleotides match TRBD1. This CDR3 has 14 residues. Germline CDR1 is ENHRY and CDR2 is SYGVKD. V lost 3 bases and J lost 7; bases outside the gene matches: 5. The CDR3 loop reads CAISEGQGGEKLFF. The CDR3 nucleotides read TGTGCCATCAGTGAAGGGCAGGGGGGTGAAAAACTGTTTTTT.

As to this clone: The sample contains more than one DNA sequence encoding this CDR3. The chain combines TRBV19 with TRBJ1-2; perhaps TRBD1 as D (5 bases). From germline, CDR1 is LNHDA and CDR2 SQIVND (reference sequence). The V gene lost 6 bases and the J gene lost 5 bases, with 10 bases spanning the gap. The CDR3 totals 12 residues. As DNA, the CDR3 is TGTGCCAGTAGCCGACAGACGTATGGCTACACCTTC. Its protein is CASSRQTYGYTF.

This chain joins TRBV2 and TRBJ2-1; TRBD1 might be the D (5 bases). V was shortened by 2 bases and J by 5 bases, with 7 bases between the two germline ends. Germline V lookup: CDR1 SNHLY, CDR2 FYNNEI. This CDR3 is 13 amino acids long. The CDR3 DNA reads TGTGCCAGCAGTGAATTAGGGGACAATGAGCAGTTCTTC. The encoded protein is CASSELGDNEQFF. The whole variable domain, remainder taken from reference TRBV2 and TRBJ2-1, is EPEVTQTPSHQVTQMGQEVILRCVPISNHLYFYWYRQILGQKVEFLVSFYNNEISEKSEIFDDQFSVERPDGSNFTLKIRSTKLEDSAMYFCASSELGDNEQFFGPGTRLTVL.

V is TRBV7-2 and J is TRBJ2-2; 14 bases fit TRBD2. This CDR3 spans 18 amino acids. Germline-derived CDR1 and CDR2 are SGHTA and FQGNSA. After removal of 2 bases from V and 5 bases from J, the junction contained 7 bases not matched to a gene. This CDR3 reads CASSLRAGLAGVTGELFF. CDR3 in DNA: TGTGCCAGCAGCTTAAGGGCGGGACTAGCGGGAGTTACCGGGGAGCTGTTTTTT. The whole variable domain, filled in from reference TRBV7-2 and TRBJ2-2, reads GAGVSQSPSNKVTEKGKDVELRCDPISGHTALYWYRQSLGQGLEFLIYFQGNSAPDKSGLPSDRFSAERTGGSVSTLTIQRTQQEDSAVYLCASSLRAGLAGVTGELFFGEGSRLTVL.

The V and J genes are TRBV30 and TRBJ1-2; D unclear. Germline CDR1 GTSNPN, CDR2 SVGIG (reference sequence). The CDR3 runs to 15 residues. V shed 0 bases and J shed 0 bases, with 11 bases lying between them. The CDR3 reads CAWSVLPGSNYGYTF. Written as DNA, the CDR3 is TGTGCCTGGAGTGTCCTCCCCGGGTCTAACTATGGCTACACCTTC.